These 12 T cell receptor beta chains were sequenced from one sample in a study of T cells after posttransplantation cyclophosphamide listed by TCRdb under 2016. Receptors were amplified or captured by the immunoSEQ multiplex PCR assay. The table was pulled from immuneACCESS by TCRdb, which kept in-frame rearrangements only. Such tables lose some clones; where checked, under half of the loss comes from unresolved V genes, and the rest has no known cause. The sample features roughly 24,000 clones, and none is a singleton. The ten largest account for around 6.6% of the sample. The sample consisted of PBMCs. Source of these receptors: a woman in her sixties in good health, CMV-negative, and a related stem cell transplant donor.

This clone was recorded many times. This chain uses TRBV15 with TRBJ2-3; D is perhaps TRBD2 (6 bases). Looked up from germline, CDR1 is LNHNV and CDR2 is YYDKDF (reference sequence). The CDR3 runs to 16 residues. V was shortened by 5 bases and J by 4 bases, with 19 bases between the two germline ends. The CDR3 DNA follows: TGTGCCACCAGCCTACGGGCCGGGAGAAGGTCAGATACGCAGTATTTT. It codes for CATSLRAGRRSDTQYF.

This clone was detected ten times or more. The chain's CDR3 is CASSLGQGRNEKLFF. The CDR3 DNA sequence: TGTGCCAGCAGCTTGGGACAGGGGCGAAATGAAAAACTGTTTTTT. The chain joins TRBV5-4 to TRBJ1-4; the match to TRBD1 covers 8 bases. CDR1 is SGHNT and CDR2 is YYREEE in the germline V gene (reference sequence). The CDR3 has 15 amino acids. Trimming removed 0 bases from V and 5 bases from J; junction bases left unmatched: 3.

There are many counts of this clone. The rearrangement joins TRBV19 to TRBJ2-5, with D maybe TRBD1 (5 bases). CDR1 LNHDA and CDR2 SQIVND come from the germline V gene (reference sequence). The CDR3 contains 16 residues. V was trimmed by 3 bases and J by 5 bases, leaving 19 bases between them. CDR3 region: CASSISWQGGIETQYF. In DNA, the CDR3 is TGTGCCAGTAGTATCTCTTGGCAGGGCGGTATTGAGACCCAGTACTTC. Supplemented by reference TRBV19 and TRBJ2-5, the full variable domain reads DGGITQSPKYLFRKEGQNVTLSCEQNLNHDAMYWYRQDPGQGLRLIYYSQIVNDFQKGDIAEGYSVSREKKESFPLTVTSAQKNPTAFYLCASSISWQGGIETQYFGPGTRLLVL.

The chain links TRBV14 to TRBJ1-4, with 10 positions matching TRBD1. Germline-derived CDR1 and CDR2 are SGHDN and FVKESK. The CDR3 extends over 15 amino acids. J lost 3 bases, V lost 5 bases, and 3 bases had no gene match. CDR3 bases: TGTGCCAGCAGCGTGGACAGGGGGGCTAATGAAAAACTGTTTTTT. This sequence encodes CASSVDRGANEKLFF.

This clone was counted ten times or more. The V and J genes are TRBV6-1 and TRBJ1-1; D remains ambiguous. Germline V gene data show CDR1 as MNHNS and CDR2 as SASEGT. The CDR3 contains 16 residues. Trimming pared 0 bases from V and 4 bases from J, leaving 15 bases between. The CDR3 reads CASSEAIPRGGTEAFF. CDR3 bases: TGTGCCAGCAGTGAAGCAATCCCCCGGGGAGGCACTGAAGCTTTCTTT.

There are many counts of this clone. J is TRBJ2-7 and V is TRBV7-2; D may be TRBD1 (6 bases). Germline V gives CDR1 SGHTA, CDR2 FQGNSA. V lost 5 bases and J 3 bases, leaving 17 bases between the germline ends. The CDR3 is 15 residues long. In DNA form, the CDR3 reads TGTGCCAGCAGCCAGGACAGCGGCAGTTACTACGAGCAGTACTTC. Amino acids: CASSQDSGSYYEQYF.

This clone was seen many times. The chain carries TRBV27 and TRBJ1-6, with 7 bases matching TRBD1. The CDR3 spans 17 residues. The trim removed 6 bases at V and 11 bases at J, leaving 19 bases unmatched. Germline values: CDR1 MNHEY, CDR2 SMNVEV (reference sequence). The CDR3 here is CASSPARGQTIYPPLHF. The CDR3 nucleotides are TGTGCCAGCAGCCCGGCGCGGGGACAGACAATTTATCCACCCCTCCACTTT.

Many counts were recorded for this clone. The rearrangement uses TRBV6-6 and TRBJ2-7; maybe TRBD2 (5 bases). Germline loops: CDR1 MNHNY, CDR2 SVGAGI (reference sequence). CDR3 length: 14 amino acids. With 6 bases removed from V and 0 bases from J, the gap between germline ends came to 12 bases. CDR3 nucleotide sequence: TGTGCCAGCAGGCCTAGCTATAGCTCCTACGAGCAGTACGTC. It encodes CASRPSYSSYEQYV.

This clone was seen a few times. V is TRBV7-8 and J is TRBJ1-6, with 9 bases that match TRBD1. Trimming cost V 1 base and J 8 bases; bases outside gene matches: 6. Germline V gene data show CDR1 as SGHVS and CDR2 as FQNEAQ. CDR3 length: 16 residues. The CDR3 sequence: CASSLVRQGVDSPLHF. CDR3 nucleotide sequence: TGTGCCAGCAGCTTAGTACGACAGGGGGTTGATTCACCCCTCCACTTT. The full variable domain, with the rest looked up from reference TRBV7-8 and TRBJ1-6, is GAGVSQSPRYKVAKRGQDVALRCDPISGHVSLFWYQQALGQGPEFLTYFQNEAQLDKSGLPSDRFFAERPEGSVSTLKIQRTQQEDSAVYLCASSLVRQGVDSPLHFGNGTRLTVT.

This clone was picked up many times. The V and J genes are TRBV10-2 and TRBJ2-7; TRBD2 is a possible D gene (5 bases). Germline V gene data show CDR1 as WSHSY and CDR2 as SAAADI. The CDR3 totals 12 residues. Trimming cost V 8 bases and J 4 bases, with 12 bases left between them. DNA for the CDR3: TGCGCCAGCGGGCACAGCGGTTACGAGCAGTACGTC. It specifies CASGHSGYEQYV.

The sample holds many counts of this clone. The genes are TRBV5-1 and TRBJ1-1; D unresolved. V dropped 9 bases and J dropped 6 bases, with 9 bases sitting between them. The CDR3 contains 10 residues. Germline lookup yields CDR1 SGHRS and CDR2 YFSETQ. As DNA, the CDR3 is TGCGCCACCCCCCCCGCTGAAGCTTTCTTT. This gives the protein CATPPAEAFF.

This clone was recorded at least ten times. In DNA form, the CDR3 reads TGTGCCTGGAGTGTACTCGGGGTTCTCGGGGAGCTGTTTTTT. Its translation: CAWSVLGVLGELFF. The rearrangement joins TRBV30 to TRBJ2-2, with D tentatively TRBD2 (5 bases). Deletions cut 0 bases from V and 7 bases from J, with 12 bases between. CDR1 is GTSNPN, CDR2 SVGIG, per germline (reference sequence). CDR3 size: 14 residues.